This is a list of T cell receptor beta chains from one sample in a study of cytomegalovirus exposure and HLA in healthy donors. The table came from immunoSEQ multiplex PCR; TCRdb's copy has only in-frame clones and leaves some out. Of 150,000 to 200,000 clones in the sample, roughly four fifths were seen once. Sequenced input: PBMCs. The receptors shown here come from a man in his forties in good health and CMV-seronegative. The CDR3 runs from the conserved cysteine through the conserved F or W. The D gene is left open where the match is weak. Not all rows give a size; the values are once, few, many and, for expanded clones, a class.

j_call v_call clone_size d_call cdr3_nt cdr3_aa
TRBJ1-2 TRBV4-1 . . TGCGCCAGCAGCCAAGATCGCAGGGGCAATGGCTACACCTTC CASSQDRRGNGYTF
TRBJ2-2 TRBV28 few TRBD1 TGTGCCAGCAGTTGGGGCAGGGGGCAGAGCGGGGAGCTGTTTTTT CASSWGRGQSGELFF
TRBJ2-6 TRBV19 . . TGTGCCAGTAGGGCGGTGAGGGCTTCTCTGGGGGCCAACGTCCTGACTTTC CASRAVRASLGANVLTF
TRBJ1-1 TRBV5-1 once TRBD1 TGCGCCACTAACTCCGGGACAGAGAACACTGAAGCTTTCTTT CATNSGTENTEAFF
TRBJ1-6 TRBV14 . . TGTGCCAGCAGCCTAGGACTGACCAATTCACCCCTCCACTTT CASSLGLTNSPLHF
TRBJ2-2 TRBV28 few . TGTGCCAGCGAGGGCCCGGGAAGAAGTGGCGGGGAGCTGTTTTTT CASEGPGRSGGELFF
TRBJ1-3 TRBV5-1 . . TGCGCCAGCAGCTTGGTTGCAGACTCTGGAAACACCATATATTTT CASSLVADSGNTIYF
TRBJ1-2 TRBV5-1 . . TGCGCCAGCAGCTTGGCCGGGTCGAATAACTATGGCTACACCTTC CASSLAGSNNYGYTF
TRBJ2-7 TRBV27 . . TGTGCCAGCATCCGGCTAGCAGTGGGGCAGTACTTC CASIRLAVGQYF
TRBJ2-3 TRBV29-1 . . TGCAGCGTTGAAGGCCTTCCGCAGGGCGCAGATACGCAGTATTTT CSVEGLPQGADTQYF
TRBJ2-3 TRBV5-1 . TRBD2 TGCGCCAGCAGCCCGGCTCGGGCTAGCGGGAGGCGGGGGGCAGATACGCAGTATTTT CASSPARASGRRGADTQYF
TRBJ1-2 TRBV23-1 . . TGCGCCAGCAGTCAATCGGAGTTGCGCAGCCCTAACTATGGCTACACCTTC CASSQSELRSPNYGYTF
TRBJ1-1 TRBV29-1 . TRBD1 TGCAGCGTTGTCAGGGGGCCCACTGAAGCTTTCTTT CSVVRGPTEAFF
TRBJ2-7 TRBV6-1 . TRBD2 TGTGCCAGCAGTGAATACGGTAGCGGGATCTACGAGCAGTACTTC CASSEYGSGIYEQYF
TRBJ2-1 TRBV6-6 . TRBD2 TGTGCCAGCAGTTACTCGACTAGCGGGAGGCGCAATGAGCAGTTCTTC CASSYSTSGRRNEQFF
TRBJ1-2 TRBV6-1 . . TGTGCCAGCAGTGAAGGAGGGCCCTATGGCTACACCTTC CASSEGGPYGYTF
TRBJ2-4 TRBV21-1 once . TGTGCCAGCACCGCCCAGGGACTAGCGGGAGAGGTGGCCAAAAACATTCAGTACTTC CASTAQGLAGEVAKNIQYF
TRBJ1-2 TRBV10-2 . TRBD1 TGCGCCAGCAGCCTACAGGGGTCGGGAGGCTACACCTTC CASSLQGSGGYTF
TRBJ1-1 TRBV27 . . TGTGCCAGCAGTTTAACACCGAACACTGAAGCTTTCTTT CASSLTPNTEAFF
TRBJ1-4 TRBV19 . TRBD1 TGTGCCAGTAGTCGGCCAGGGGACAGTGCAACTAATGAAAAACTGTTTTTT CASSRPGDSATNEKLFF
TRBJ2-7 TRBV9 . . TGTGCCAGCAGCCCGCAGACAGTTTCCTACGAGCAGTACTTC CASSPQTVSYEQYF
TRBJ2-1 TRBV5-1 . TRBD2 TGCGCCAGCAGCTTGGGGACTAGCGGGAGCGATGAGCAGTTCTTC CASSLGTSGSDEQFF
TRBJ2-1 TRBV9 few . TGTGCCAGCAGCGTACAGGGTTATGAGCAGTTCTTC CASSVQGYEQFF
TRBJ1-1 TRBV5-1 . . TGCGCCAGCAGCTTGGTAACAGAAACTGAAGCTTTCTTT CASSLVTETEAFF
TRBJ1-1 TRBV4-1 . TRBD1 TGCGCCAGCAGCCTTCAGGGGGTGGACACTGAAGCTTTCTTT CASSLQGVDTEAFF
TRBJ1-2 TRBV6-5 few . TGTGCCACCAAAACTGCTAACTATGGCTACACCTTC CATKTANYGYTF
TRBJ2-3 TRBV27 . TRBD2 TGTGCCAGCAGTTTAATACGGGGGGGCCCCACAGATACGCAGTATTTT CASSLIRGGPTDTQYF
TRBJ1-1 TRBV4-1 . TRBD1 TGCGCCAGCAGCGGGACAGTAAACACTGAAGCTTTCTTT CASSGTVNTEAFF
TRBJ2-7 TRBV7-9 . TRBD1 TGTTCCAGCAGCTTGCCCGTGGGGGACAGGGACTACGAGCAGTACTTC CSSSLPVGDRDYEQYF
TRBJ2-3 TRBV5-4 . TRBD2 TGTGCCAGCAGCCCCGGGACTAGCGGGAGGGCCAGTACGCAGTATTTT CASSPGTSGRASTQYF
TRBJ1-4 TRBV5-5 . . TGTGCCAGCAGCATCCCCCCCGGCGGGAAACTGTTTTTT CASSIPPGGKLFF
TRBJ2-2 TRBV4-2 . . TGTGCCAGCAGCCAAGGAACGGAGCGCACCGGGGAGCTGTTTTTT CASSQGTERTGELFF
TRBJ1-2 TRBV19 few TRBD1 TGTGCCAGTAGTGTGCCTGTGACAGGGGGAAACTATGGCTACACCTTC CASSVPVTGGNYGYTF
TRBJ1-2 TRBV15 . TRBD1 TGTGCCACCAGCGGCGACAGGGGGCGCCGGTATGGCTACACCTTC CATSGDRGRRYGYTF
TRBJ1-4 TRBV6-5 . . TGTGCCAGCAGGAGGACAGCCATTAATGAAAAACTGTTTTTT CASRRTAINEKLFF
TRBJ1-4 TRBV7-2 . . TGTGCCAGCAGCCCGGGTCTCGGGGGTGAAAAACTGTTTTTT CASSPGLGGEKLFF
TRBJ1-1 TRBV27 . . TGTGCCAGCAGTCTCTACAGGAACACTGAAGCTTTCTTT CASSLYRNTEAFF
TRBJ2-6 TRBV20-1 . . TGCAGCGGTTTTTACGCCAACGTCCTGACTTTC CSGFYANVLTF
TRBJ1-2 TRBV6-1 few . TGTGCCAGCAAGCCAGGGTTTACCTATGGCTACACCTTC CASKPGFTYGYTF
TRBJ1-1 TRBV6-1 . . TGTGCCAGCAGTGAATTGCGGGGGCAGGGCACTGAAGCTTTCTTT CASSELRGQGTEAFF
TRBJ2-1 TRBV5-1 . TRBD1 TGCGCCAGCAGCTTTGGAGGGACAGGGGCCTACAATGAGCAGTTCTTC CASSFGGTGAYNEQFF
TRBJ2-7 TRBV12-5 . TRBD1 TGTGCTAGTGGTTGTAGTGTACAGGGGGTGGCCTACGAGCAGTACTTC CASGCSVQGVAYEQYF
TRBJ2-7 TRBV5-1 . . TGCGCCAGCAGCTCCCGGGGGAGCTCCTACGAGCAGTACTTC CASSSRGSSYEQYF
TRBJ2-2 TRBV5-1 . . TGCGCCAGCAGCTTGGCCGGCCTAGCAAATGGGGGGGAGCTGTTTTTT CASSLAGLANGGELFF
TRBJ2-3 TRBV7-6 . . TGTGCCAGCAGCTTGGCCCCAAGCACAGATACGCAGTATTTT CASSLAPSTDTQYF
TRBJ2-7 TRBV5-6 . TRBD1 TGTGCCAGCAGCTTCAGAGGGACAGGGGCCTACGAGCAGTACTTC CASSFRGTGAYEQYF
TRBJ1-2 TRBV30 . . TGTGCCTGGAGTGTACTTACAGGGTGGGATGGCTACACCTTC CAWSVLTGWDGYTF
TRBJ1-3 TRBV6-5 . . TGTGCCAGCAGTTACTCGACGCGGGGAAACACCATATATTTT CASSYSTRGNTIYF
TRBJ2-6 TRBV23-1 . . TGCGCCAGCAGTCTGGGGCACGGGGCCAACGTCCTGACTTTC CASSLGHGANVLTF
TRBJ1-1 TRBV7-2 . . TGTGCCAGCAGCTTAGTTCCAGGGGCCTACACTGAAGCTTTCTTT CASSLVPGAYTEAFF
TRBJ2-7 TRBV6-1 . . TGTGCCAGCAGTGAACTCTTTTTGGGCAGATCCTCCTACGAGCAGTACTTC CASSELFLGRSSYEQYF
TRBJ2-3 TRBV2 few TRBD2 TGTGCCAGCAGCCCCAAGGCGGGAGCCGCCGATACGCAGTATTTT CASSPKAGAADTQYF